Below are 27 T cell receptor beta chains sequenced from a single sample in a study of neoadjuvant anti-PD-1 for oral cavity cancer. The table came from immunoSEQ multiplex PCR; TCRdb's copy has only in-frame clones and leaves some out. The profile shows more than 13,000 clones, approximately 70% of them singletons. Time point defined: after neoadjuvant nivolumab, at surgical resection. The sample in question was PBMCs, obtained after nivolumab (anti-PD-1) treatment. The receptors originated from a person aged 35-79 years with oral cavity squamous cell carcinoma.

The chain is built from TRBV30 and TRBJ2-7; 9 bases align to TRBD2. The CDR3 has 13 residues. Germline CDR1 GTSNPN, CDR2 SVGIG (reference sequence). Trimming at V came to 0 bases and at J to 10 bases, leaving 7 bases not matched to a gene. The DNA for the CDR3 is TGTGCCTGGAGTGTAGGAAATAGCGGGAGACAGTACTTC. This codes for CAWSVGNSGRQYF.

V and J are TRBV10-3 and TRBJ2-5; no reliable D call. This CDR3 contains 14 residues. With 3 bases removed from V and 1 base from J, the gap between germline ends came to 9 bases. In germline, CDR1 is ENHRY, CDR2 SYGVKD. The CDR3 is CAISDLRFQETQYF. CDR3 nucleotides: TGTGCCATCAGTGACCTGCGGTTCCAAGAGACCCAGTACTTC.

The gene calls are TRBV6-5 and TRBJ1-2; 9 bases line up with TRBD1. Trimming at V came to 5 bases and at J to 2 bases, leaving 6 bases not matched to a gene. The CDR3 runs 15 residues. The germline CDR1 and CDR2 sequences are MNHEY and SVGAGI. CDR3 loop: CASSGPGTGNYGYTF. The CDR3 region has the DNA TGTGCCAGCAGTGGTCCCGGGACAGGGAACTATGGCTACACCTTC.

The chain joins TRBV2 to TRBJ1-1; D unclear. V dropped 7 bases and J dropped 4 bases, with 13 bases sitting between them. Germline CDR1 SNHLY, CDR2 FYNNEI. This CDR3 is 13 amino acids long. The DNA of the CDR3 is TGTGCCAGCACCAATGGGTTGGTCACTGAAGCTTTCTTT. Its protein product is CASTNGLVTEAFF.

This clone was recorded a few times. V is TRBV5-6 and J is TRBJ1-1; TRBD1 might be the D (6 bases). This CDR3 is built from 12 residues. V lost 4 bases and J lost 3, with 7 bases in between. Germline V gene lookup returns CDR1 SGHDT and CDR2 YYEEEE. The CDR3 is CASSPGDTEAFF. The CDR3 nucleotides are TGTGCCAGCAGCCCAGGGGACACTGAAGCTTTCTTT. Full variable domain (missing parts from reference TRBV5-6 and TRBJ1-1): DAGVTQSPTHLIKTRGQQVTLRCSPKSGHDTVSWYQQALGQGPQFIFQYYEEEERQRGNFPDRFSGHQFPNYSSELNVNALLLGDSALYLCASSPGDTEAFFGQGTRLTVV.

J is TRBJ2-2 and V is TRBV5-1, with D possibly being TRBD1 (5 bases). The germline V gene encodes CDR1 SGHRS and CDR2 YFSETQ. The CDR3 totals 17 residues. With 0 bases removed from V and 2 bases from J, the gap between germline ends came to 14 bases. The CDR3 DNA follows: TGCGCCAGCAGCTTGGCCCGTTCAGGGAAAAACACCGGGGAGCTGTTTTTT. It specifies CASSLARSGKNTGELFF.

This chain links TRBV6-5 with TRBJ2-7, with 9 bases fitting TRBD2. The CDR3 is 15 amino acids. V trimming: 3 bases; J trimming: 2 bases; junction bases outside the gene matches: 5. CDR1 MNHEY and CDR2 SVGAGI come from the germline V gene. Written as DNA, the CDR3 is TGTGCCAGCAGTTATAGCGGGAGAGGGGCCTACGAGCAGTACTTC. It yields the protein CASSYSGRGAYEQYF.

V usage is TRBV6-5 and J usage is TRBJ2-2; D uncertain. Germline-derived CDR1 and CDR2 are MNHEY and SVGAGI. This CDR3 is built from 10 residues. V was cut by 6 bases and J by 7 bases, with 3 bases left in between. The CDR3 DNA follows: TGTGCCAGCAGCGACGGGGAGCTGTTTTTT. This sequence encodes CASSDGELFF.

This chain uses TRBV6-6 with TRBJ2-6; TRBD1 matches 7 bases. Germline V gene lookup returns CDR1 MNHNY and CDR2 SVGAGI (reference sequence). V gave up 9 bases and J gave up 0 bases; unmatched junction bases: 8. The CDR3 runs 16 residues. As DNA, the CDR3 is TGTGCCAGTGAACAGGGGACCAGCTCTGGGGCCAACGTCCTGACTTTC. The encoded protein is CASEQGTSSGANVLTF.

This chain links TRBV5-1 with TRBJ1-4; D ambiguous. Between the trimmed V and J ends, which lost 9 bases and 8 bases, there was a span of 20 bases. The CDR3 totals 14 residues. Germline-derived CDR1 and CDR2 are SGHRS and YFSETQ. The CDR3 sequence is CAIPYRPRREKLFF. The CDR3 bases are TGCGCCATCCCTTACAGACCACGAAGAGAAAAACTGTTTTTT.

V and J are TRBV7-8 and TRBJ1-5; TRBD1 agrees at 9 bases. V dropped 4 bases and J dropped 5; count of bases not matched to a gene: 3. The germline CDR1 and CDR2 sequences are SGHVS and FQNEAQ. This CDR3 has 14 amino acids. The CDR3 spells CASSSGQGDQPQHF. The CDR3 DNA sequence: TGTGCCAGCAGCTCGGGACAGGGAGATCAGCCCCAGCATTTT.

This clone was seen just once. This chain's CDR3 is CASSPSIYGYTF. Here the CDR3 DNA reads TGTGCCAGCAGCCCTTCTATCTATGGCTACACCTTC. The chain is built from TRBV28 and TRBJ1-2; D is unclear. This CDR3 is built from 12 residues. V was clipped by 6 bases and J by 4 bases, with 9 bases between them. CDR1 MDHEN and CDR2 SYDVKM come from the germline V gene.

The genes are TRBV30 and TRBJ1-4; D remains ambiguous. Trimming took 3 bases from V and 0 from J, leaving 11 bases between them. The CDR3 spans 15 residues. Germline CDR1 GTSNPN, CDR2 SVGIG (reference sequence). The CDR3 protein is CAWRGLGTTNEKLFF. In nucleotides, the CDR3 is TGTGCCTGGAGGGGGTTAGGGACAACTAATGAAAAACTGTTTTTT. The whole variable domain, remainder taken from reference TRBV30 and TRBJ1-4, is SQTIHQWPATLVQPVGSPLSLECTVEGTSNPNLYWYRQAAGRGLQLLFYSVGIGQISSEVPQNLSASRPQDRQFILSSKKLLLSDSGFYLCAWRGLGTTNEKLFFGSGTQLSVL.

The V gene is TRBV2, the J gene TRBJ2-3, with TRBD1 matching over 9 bases. Trimming at V came to 10 bases and at J to 4 bases, leaving 12 bases not matched to a gene. CDR3 length equals 15 residues. CDR1 and CDR2 from the germline V gene are SNHLY and FYNNEI. The CDR3 spells CATTNRDRVPDTQYF. The CDR3, as DNA: TGTGCCACGACTAACCGGGACAGGGTCCCAGATACGCAGTATTTT.

V and J are TRBV2 and TRBJ2-2; no firm D call. Germline V CDR1 and CDR2: SNHLY, FYNNEI. The CDR3 runs 12 residues. V shed 4 bases and J shed 3 bases, with 3 bases lying between them. The chain's CDR3 is CASSGYTGELFF. CDR3 bases: TGTGCCAGCAGTGGGTACACCGGGGAGCTGTTTTTT.

V is TRBV5-1 and J is TRBJ2-1, with D tentatively TRBD2 (5 bases). Deletions cut 0 bases from V and 6 bases from J, with 16 bases between. Per germline, CDR1 SGHRS and CDR2 YFSETQ. The CDR3 runs to 16 residues. CDR3 nucleotides: TGCGCCAGCAGCTTGGCCCGGGATCTATGGGGCAATGAGCAGTTCTTC. Protein product: CASSLARDLWGNEQFF.

The chain is built from TRBV6-1 and TRBJ2-2, with D possibly being TRBD1 (5 bases). Germline CDR1 reads MNHNS; CDR2 reads SASEGT. V was shortened by 6 bases and J by 0 bases, with 8 bases between the two germline ends. This CDR3 comprises 14 residues. The CDR3 spells CASRVQANTGELFF. The CDR3, as DNA: TGTGCCAGCAGGGTACAGGCGAACACCGGGGAGCTGTTTTTT.

This clone was detected only a few times. The chain uses TRBV7-8 and TRBJ1-5, with D possibly matching TRBD1 (5 bases). CDR1 SGHVS and CDR2 FQNEAQ come from the germline V gene. The CDR3 runs to 17 residues. Trimming took 0 bases from V and 3 from J, leaving 15 bases between them. CDR3 protein: CASSLAEGSGINQPQHF. The CDR3 region has the DNA TGTGCCAGCAGCTTAGCCGAGGGATCAGGGATCAATCAGCCCCAGCATTTT.

V is TRBV11-2 and J is TRBJ2-2; tentatively, D is TRBD1 or TRBD2 (5 bases each). CDR3 size: 17 residues. The germline CDR1 and CDR2 sequences are SGHAT and FQNNGV. With 1 base removed from V and 5 bases from J, the gap between germline ends came to 17 bases. This CDR3 is CASSLGGSGKGTGELFF. The CDR3 DNA follows: TGTGCCAGCAGCTTAGGGGGGTCTGGGAAAGGGACCGGGGAGCTGTTTTTT.

The chain employs TRBV30 and TRBJ2-1; D remains unclear. This CDR3 spans 15 amino acids. V lost 5 bases and J 0 bases, leaving 14 bases between the germline ends. Germline assignment: CDR1 GTSNPN and CDR2 SVGIG (reference sequence). CDR3 amino acids: CAWCYDGSSYNEQFF. The CDR3 coding sequence is TGTGCCTGGTGCTACGACGGTAGCTCCTACAATGAGCAGTTCTTC.

The gene calls are TRBV27 and TRBJ2-7; tentative D call: TRBD2 (7 bases). The CDR3 contains 15 residues. Germline loops: CDR1 MNHEY, CDR2 SMNVEV (reference sequence). Trimming cost V 4 bases and J 6 bases, with 19 bases left between them. Here the CDR3 DNA reads TGTGCCAGCAGTTCCTCGGGGGGCCCCCCTTTCGAGCAGTACTTC. Protein sequence: CASSSSGGPPFEQYF.

V and J are TRBV11-3 and TRBJ2-2, with D tentatively TRBD2 (6 bases). CDR1 and CDR2 (germline): SGHNT, YENEEA. Deletions cut 6 bases from V and 7 bases from J, with 15 bases between. The CDR3 runs 14 residues. CDR3 amino acids: CASSPDNGGGELFF. CDR3 coding DNA: TGTGCCAGCAGTCCCGACAACGGGGGCGGGGAGCTGTTTTTT.

The gene calls are TRBV28 and TRBJ1-1; unclear D gene. CDR1 is MDHEN, CDR2 SYDVKM, per germline. V was cut by 4 bases and J by 8 bases, with 8 bases left in between. This CDR3 is built from 11 residues. CDR3: CASSWIGEAFF. The CDR3 bases are TGTGCCAGCAGTTGGATAGGGGAAGCTTTCTTT.

The chain has TRBV5-6 and TRBJ2-7; tentatively, D is TRBD1 or TRBD2 (6 bases each). Trimming removed 0 bases from V and 3 bases from J, with 13 bases in between. The CDR3 consists of 15 residues. CDR1 is SGHDT and CDR2 is YYEEEE in the germline V gene. Here the CDR3 DNA reads TGTGCCAGCAGCTTGGATGGGGGGCTTCTCTACGAGCAGTACTTC. As protein: CASSLDGGLLYEQYF. Combining the CDR3 with reference TRBV5-6 and TRBJ2-7 gives the whole variable domain DAGVTQSPTHLIKTRGQQVTLRCSPKSGHDTVSWYQQALGQGPQFIFQYYEEEERQRGNFPDRFSGHQFPNYSSELNVNALLLGDSALYLCASSLDGGLLYEQYFGPGTRLTVT.

The rearrangement joins TRBV10-3 to TRBJ2-5; D unclear. The germline V gene has CDR1 ENHRY and CDR2 SYGVKD. V lost 4 bases, J lost 4 bases, and 4 bases lay in between. This CDR3 is 11 amino acids long. This CDR3 is CAISGGETQYF. The CDR3 DNA is TGTGCCATCAGTGGGGGAGAGACCCAGTACTTC.

This chain joins TRBV9 and TRBJ2-2; D gene unclear. Germline V gene data show CDR1 as SGDLS and CDR2 as YYNGEE. Trimming shortened V by 0 bases and J by 6 bases, and 9 bases separated the two germline ends. The CDR3 runs to 14 residues. CDR3 protein: CASSVVPEPGELFF. The CDR3 DNA is TGTGCCAGCAGCGTAGTTCCGGAACCCGGGGAGCTGTTTTTT.

This chain joins TRBV2 and TRBJ2-1; TRBD2 matches at 11 bases. CDR1 is SNHLY, CDR2 FYNNEI, per germline. The CDR3 spans 15 residues. Unmatched junction bases numbered 0, after V lost 2 bases and J lost 3 bases. Written as DNA, the CDR3 is TGTGCCAGCAGTGAACTAGCGGGAGGCTACAATGAGCAGTTCTTC. Translating gives CASSELAGGYNEQFF.